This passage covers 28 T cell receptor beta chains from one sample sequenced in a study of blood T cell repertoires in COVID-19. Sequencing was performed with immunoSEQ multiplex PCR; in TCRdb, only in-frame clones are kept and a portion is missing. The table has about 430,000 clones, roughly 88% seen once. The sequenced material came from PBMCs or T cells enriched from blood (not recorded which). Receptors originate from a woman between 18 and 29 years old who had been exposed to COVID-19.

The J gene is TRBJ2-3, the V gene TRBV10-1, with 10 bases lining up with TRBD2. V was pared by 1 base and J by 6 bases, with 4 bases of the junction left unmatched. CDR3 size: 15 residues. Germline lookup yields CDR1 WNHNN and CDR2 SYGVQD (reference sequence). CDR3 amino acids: CASSEFTGLADTQYF. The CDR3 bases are TGCGCCAGCAGTGAGTTTACGGGACTAGCGGATACGCAGTATTTT.

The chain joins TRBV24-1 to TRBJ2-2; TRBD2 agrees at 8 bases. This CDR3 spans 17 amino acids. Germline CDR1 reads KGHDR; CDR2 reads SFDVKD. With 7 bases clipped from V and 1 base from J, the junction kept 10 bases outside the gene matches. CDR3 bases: TGTGCCACCAGCCGGGGGGGAGGGTCCATGAACACCGGGGAGCTGTTTTTT. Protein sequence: CATSRGGGSMNTGELFF.

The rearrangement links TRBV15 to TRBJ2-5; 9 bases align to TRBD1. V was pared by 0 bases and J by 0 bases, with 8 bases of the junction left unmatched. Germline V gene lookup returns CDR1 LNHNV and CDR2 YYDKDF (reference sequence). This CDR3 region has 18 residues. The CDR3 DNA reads TGTGCCACCAGCAGAGATCCCCCCAGGACAGGGGACCAAGAGACCCAGTACTTC. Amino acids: CATSRDPPRTGDQETQYF.

The DNA of the CDR3 is TGTGCCAGCAGCGCAGGGGTTACGAACACCGGGGAGCTGTTTTTT. It yields the protein CASSAGVTNTGELFF. The gene calls are TRBV9 and TRBJ2-2; weak D call: TRBD1 (6 bases). Germline assignment: CDR1 SGDLS and CDR2 YYNGEE. V was trimmed by 3 bases and J by 0 bases, leaving 9 bases between them. There are 15 residues in the CDR3.

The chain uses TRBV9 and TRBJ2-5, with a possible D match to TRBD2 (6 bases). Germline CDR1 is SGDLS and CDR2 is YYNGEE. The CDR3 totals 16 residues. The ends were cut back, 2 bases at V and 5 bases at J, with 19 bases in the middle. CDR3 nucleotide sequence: TGTGCCAGCAGCGTTTCCGGGACTGGGGTCTTGGAGACCCAGTACTTC. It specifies CASSVSGTGVLETQYF. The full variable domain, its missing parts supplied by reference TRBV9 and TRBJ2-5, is DSGVTQTPKHLITATGQRVTLRCSPRSGDLSVYWYQQSLDQGLQFLIQYYNGEERAKGNILERFSAQQFPDLHSELNLSSLELGDSALYFCASSVSGTGVLETQYFGPGTRLLVL.

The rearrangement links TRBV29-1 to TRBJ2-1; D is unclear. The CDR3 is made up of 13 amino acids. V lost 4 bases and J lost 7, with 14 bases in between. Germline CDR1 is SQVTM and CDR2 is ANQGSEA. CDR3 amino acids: CSVGRTAINEQFF. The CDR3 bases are TGCAGCGTTGGCCGCACAGCAATAAATGAGCAGTTCTTC.

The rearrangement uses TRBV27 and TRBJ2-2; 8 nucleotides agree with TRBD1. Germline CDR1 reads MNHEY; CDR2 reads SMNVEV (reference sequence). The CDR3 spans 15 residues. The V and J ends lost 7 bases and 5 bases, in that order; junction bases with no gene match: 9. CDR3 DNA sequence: TGTGCCAGCAACGACAGGGGCAGCGTGACCGGGGAGCTGTTTTTT. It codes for CASNDRGSVTGELFF.

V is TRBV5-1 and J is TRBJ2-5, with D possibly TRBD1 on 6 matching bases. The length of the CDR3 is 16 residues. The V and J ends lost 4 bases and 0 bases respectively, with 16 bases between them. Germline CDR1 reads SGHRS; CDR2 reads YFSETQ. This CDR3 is CASSRIQGPYQETQYF. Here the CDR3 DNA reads TGCGCCAGCAGCCGGATACAGGGCCCGTACCAAGAGACCCAGTACTTC.

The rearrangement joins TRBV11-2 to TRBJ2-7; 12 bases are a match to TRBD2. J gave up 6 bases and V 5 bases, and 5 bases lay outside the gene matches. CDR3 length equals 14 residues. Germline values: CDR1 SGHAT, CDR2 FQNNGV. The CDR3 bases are TGTGCCAGCAGCCCCCAACTAGCGGGAGGCGAGCAGTACTTC. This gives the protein CASSPQLAGGEQYF. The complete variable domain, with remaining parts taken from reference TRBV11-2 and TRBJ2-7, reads EAGVAQSPRYKIIEKRQSVAFWCNPISGHATLYWYQQILGQGPKLLIQFQNNGVVDDSQLPKDRFSAERLKGVDSTLKIQPAKLEDSAVYLCASSPQLAGGEQYFGPGTRLTVT.

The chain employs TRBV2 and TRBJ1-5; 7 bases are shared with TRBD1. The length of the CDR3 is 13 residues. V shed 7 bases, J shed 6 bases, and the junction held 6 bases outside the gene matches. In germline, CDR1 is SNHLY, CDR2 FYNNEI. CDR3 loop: CASNRDRAQPQHF. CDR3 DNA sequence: TGTGCCAGCAACAGAGACAGGGCTCAGCCCCAGCATTTT. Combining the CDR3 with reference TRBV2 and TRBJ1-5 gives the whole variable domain EPEVTQTPSHQVTQMGQEVILRCVPISNHLYFYWYRQILGQKVEFLVSFYNNEISEKSEIFDDQFSVERPDGSNFTLKIRSTKLEDSAMYFCASNRDRAQPQHFGDGTRLSIL.

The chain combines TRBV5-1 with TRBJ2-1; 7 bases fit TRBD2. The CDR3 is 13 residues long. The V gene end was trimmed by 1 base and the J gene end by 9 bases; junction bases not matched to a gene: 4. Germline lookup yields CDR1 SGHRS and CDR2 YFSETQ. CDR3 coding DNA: TGCGCCAGCAGCTTGAGCGGGAAGGTTGAGCAGTTCTTC. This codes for CASSLSGKVEQFF.

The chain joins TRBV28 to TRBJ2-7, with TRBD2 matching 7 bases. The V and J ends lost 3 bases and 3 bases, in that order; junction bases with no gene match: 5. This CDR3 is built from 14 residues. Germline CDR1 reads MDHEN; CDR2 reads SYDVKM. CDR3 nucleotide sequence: TGTGCCAGCAGTTTCCGGGAGGTGTACTACGAGCAGTACTTC. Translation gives CASSFREVYYEQYF.

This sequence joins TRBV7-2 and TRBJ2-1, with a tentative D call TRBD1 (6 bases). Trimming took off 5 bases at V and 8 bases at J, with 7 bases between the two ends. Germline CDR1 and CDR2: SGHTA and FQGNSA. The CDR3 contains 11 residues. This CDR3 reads CASSGGYEQFF. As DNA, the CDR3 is TGTGCCAGCAGCGGGGGCTATGAGCAGTTCTTC. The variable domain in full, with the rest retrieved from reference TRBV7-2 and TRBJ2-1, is GAGVSQSPSNKVTEKGKDVELRCDPISGHTALYWYRQSLGQGLEFLIYFQGNSAPDKSGLPSDRFSAERTGGSVSTLTIQRTQQEDSAVYLCASSGGYEQFFGPGTRLTVL.

CDR3 DNA sequence: TGCGCCAGCTATGTGGGAGGACAATTTCCGTACGAGCAGTACTTC. Translated, it gives CASYVGGQFPYEQYF. This chain joins TRBV5-1 and TRBJ2-7; perhaps TRBD2 as D (6 bases). The germline gives CDR1 SGHRS, CDR2 YFSETQ. Trimming cost V 7 bases and J 4 bases, with 21 bases left between them. The CDR3 length is 15 residues.

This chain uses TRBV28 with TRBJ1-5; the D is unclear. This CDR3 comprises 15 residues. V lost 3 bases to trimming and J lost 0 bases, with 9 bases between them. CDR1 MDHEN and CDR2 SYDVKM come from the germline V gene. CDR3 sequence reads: CASSFAGYSNQPQHF. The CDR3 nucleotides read TGTGCCAGCAGTTTTGCGGGTTATAGCAATCAGCCCCAGCATTTT.

In DNA, the CDR3 is TGTGCCAGCAGCCATTTTAGGGACAGTAACTCCTACGAGCAGTACTTC. Translating gives CASSHFRDSNSYEQYF. The rearrangement uses TRBV7-9 and TRBJ2-7; 7 bases agree with TRBD1. Losses at the gene ends were 5 bases for V and 0 bases for J; bases not matched to a gene: 10. The V gene's germline CDR1 is SEHNR and CDR2 FQNEAQ (reference sequence). The CDR3 length is 16 residues.

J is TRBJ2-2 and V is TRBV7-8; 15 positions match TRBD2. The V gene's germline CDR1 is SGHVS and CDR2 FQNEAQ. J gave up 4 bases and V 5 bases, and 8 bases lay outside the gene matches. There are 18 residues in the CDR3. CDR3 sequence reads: CASSPGLAGGRFTGELFF. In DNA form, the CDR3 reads TGTGCCAGCAGCCCGGGACTAGCGGGAGGTCGGTTCACCGGGGAGCTGTTTTTT.

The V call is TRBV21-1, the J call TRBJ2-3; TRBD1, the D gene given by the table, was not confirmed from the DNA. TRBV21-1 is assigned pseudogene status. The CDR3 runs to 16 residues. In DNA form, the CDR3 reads TGTGCCAGCAGCAACGCAGACCGGACAGTCGCGGATACGCAGTATTTT. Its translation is CASSNADRTVADTQYF.

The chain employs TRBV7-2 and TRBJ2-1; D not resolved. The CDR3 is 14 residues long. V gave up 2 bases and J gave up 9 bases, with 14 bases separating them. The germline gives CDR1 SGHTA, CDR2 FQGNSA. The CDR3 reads CASSLPPQVSEQFF. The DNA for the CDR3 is TGTGCCAGCAGCTTACCCCCCCAGGTATCTGAGCAGTTCTTC.

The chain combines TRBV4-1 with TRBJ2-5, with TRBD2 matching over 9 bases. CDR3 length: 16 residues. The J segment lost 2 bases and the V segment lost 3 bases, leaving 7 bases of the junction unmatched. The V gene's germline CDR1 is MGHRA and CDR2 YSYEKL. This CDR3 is CASSQPSGASQETQYF. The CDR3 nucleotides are TGCGCCAGCAGCCAGCCTAGCGGGGCCTCTCAAGAGACCCAGTACTTC.

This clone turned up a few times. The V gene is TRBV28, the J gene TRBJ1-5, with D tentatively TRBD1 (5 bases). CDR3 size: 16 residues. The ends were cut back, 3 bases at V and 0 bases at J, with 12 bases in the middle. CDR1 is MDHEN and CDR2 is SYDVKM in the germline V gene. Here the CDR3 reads CASSFRQRFSNQPQHF. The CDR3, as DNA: TGTGCCAGCAGTTTTCGACAGAGATTTAGCAATCAGCCCCAGCATTTT.

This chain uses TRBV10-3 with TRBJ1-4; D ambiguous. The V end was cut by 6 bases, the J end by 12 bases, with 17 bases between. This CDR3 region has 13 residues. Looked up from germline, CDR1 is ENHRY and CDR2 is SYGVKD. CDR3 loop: CAISDTSLVELFF. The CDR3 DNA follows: TGTGCCATCAGCGACACGTCCCTGGTGGAACTGTTTTTT.

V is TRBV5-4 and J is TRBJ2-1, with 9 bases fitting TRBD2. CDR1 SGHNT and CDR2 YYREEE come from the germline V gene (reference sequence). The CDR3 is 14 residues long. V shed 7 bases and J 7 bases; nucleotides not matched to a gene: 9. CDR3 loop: CASSTGTSSNEQFF. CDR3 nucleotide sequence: TGTGCCAGCTCAACCGGGACTAGCAGTAATGAGCAGTTCTTC.

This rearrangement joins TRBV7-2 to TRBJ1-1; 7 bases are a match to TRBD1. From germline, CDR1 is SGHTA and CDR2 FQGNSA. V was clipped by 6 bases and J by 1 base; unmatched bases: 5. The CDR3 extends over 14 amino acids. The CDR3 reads CASRRGTENTEAFF. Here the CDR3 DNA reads TGTGCCAGCAGGAGGGGGACAGAGAACACTGAAGCTTTCTTT.

CDR3 residues: CASSWTEPDTQYF. The CDR3 bases are TGTGCCAGCAGCTGGACAGAACCAGATACGCAGTATTTT. The chain combines TRBV12-3 or TRBV12-4 with TRBJ2-3, with a tentative D call TRBD1 (6 bases). V dropped 6 bases and J dropped 4 bases, with 11 bases sitting between them. The length of the CDR3 is 13 residues.

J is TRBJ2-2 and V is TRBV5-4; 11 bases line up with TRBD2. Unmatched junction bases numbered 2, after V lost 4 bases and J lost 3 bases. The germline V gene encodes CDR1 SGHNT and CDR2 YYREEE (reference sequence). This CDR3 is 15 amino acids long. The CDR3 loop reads CASSLLAGDTGELFF. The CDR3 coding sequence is TGTGCCAGCAGCCTACTAGCGGGGGACACCGGGGAGCTGTTTTTT.

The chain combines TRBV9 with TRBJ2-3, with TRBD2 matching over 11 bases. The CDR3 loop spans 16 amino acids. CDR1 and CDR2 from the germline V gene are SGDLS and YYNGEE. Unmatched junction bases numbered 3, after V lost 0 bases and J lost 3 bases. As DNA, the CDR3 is TGTGCCAGCAGCGTAGGTAGCGGGGGGGCTACAGATACGCAGTATTTT. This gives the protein CASSVGSGGATDTQYF.

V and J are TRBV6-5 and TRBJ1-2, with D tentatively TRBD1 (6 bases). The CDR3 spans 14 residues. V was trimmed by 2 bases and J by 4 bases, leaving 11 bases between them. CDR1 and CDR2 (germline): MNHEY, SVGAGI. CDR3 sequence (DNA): TGTGCCAGCAGTTACGGGGGGGGCCGCTATGGCTACACCTTC. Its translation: CASSYGGGRYGYTF.